Detailed here is one T cell receptor beta chain. The source of the sample is a study of blood T cell repertoires in COVID-19. The wider study: In each case, the material was cDNA or gDNA derived from T cells, B-cell-depleted T cells, or PBMCs.

CDR3 length: 14 residues. V was trimmed by 6 bases and J by 0 bases, leaving 12 bases between them. Germline values: CDR1 LNHDA, CDR2 SQIVND (reference sequence). The Seattle site enrolled patients during active infection and followed them longitudinally. As processed by the authors: From reference gene primer amplification, estimates of nucleated cell counts were derived. The assay was immunoSEQ multiplex PCR, and TCRdb's table has in-frame clones only and misses some. V and J calls and clone size are as listed in that table; D and trimming were resolved from the DNA. Among roughly 570,000 clones listed, about 89% were seen once.

The rearrangement joins TRBV19 to TRBJ2-7; weak D call: TRBD1 (6 bases). Material for sequencing was peripheral blood. The sequence was collected from a woman aged 50 to 60 with COVID-19, enrolled during active disease. The CDR3 DNA is TGTGCCAGTAGGGATCGGGACATCTCCTACGAGCAGTACTTC. Amino acid sequence: CASRDRDISYEQYF.